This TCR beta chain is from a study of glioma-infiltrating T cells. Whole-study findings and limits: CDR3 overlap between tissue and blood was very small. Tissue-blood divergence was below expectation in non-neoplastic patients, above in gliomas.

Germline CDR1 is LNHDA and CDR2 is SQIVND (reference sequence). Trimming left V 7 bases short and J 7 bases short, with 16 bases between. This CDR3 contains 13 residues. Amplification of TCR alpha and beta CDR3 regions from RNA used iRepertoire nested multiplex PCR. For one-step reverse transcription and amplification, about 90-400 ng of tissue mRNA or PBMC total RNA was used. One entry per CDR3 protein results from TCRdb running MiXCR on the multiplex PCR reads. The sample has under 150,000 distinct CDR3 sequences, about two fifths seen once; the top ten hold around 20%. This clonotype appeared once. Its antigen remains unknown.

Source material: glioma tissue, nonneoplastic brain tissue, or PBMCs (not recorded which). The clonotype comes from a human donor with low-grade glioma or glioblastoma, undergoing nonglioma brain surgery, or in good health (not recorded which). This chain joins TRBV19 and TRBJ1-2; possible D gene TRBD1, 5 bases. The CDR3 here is CASISPGVPGYTF. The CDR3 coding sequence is TGTGCCAGTATCTCCCCGGGGGTTCCTGGCTACACCTTC.